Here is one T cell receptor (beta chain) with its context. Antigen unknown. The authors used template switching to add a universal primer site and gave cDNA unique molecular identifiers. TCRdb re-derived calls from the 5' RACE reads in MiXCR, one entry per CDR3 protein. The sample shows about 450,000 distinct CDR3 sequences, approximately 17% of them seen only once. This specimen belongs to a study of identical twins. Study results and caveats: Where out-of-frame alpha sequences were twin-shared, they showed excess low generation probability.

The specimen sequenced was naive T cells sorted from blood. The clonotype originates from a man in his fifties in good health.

Here the CDR3 DNA reads TGTGCCAGCTCACCCCGGGACGTGAACACTGAAGCTTTCTTT. This encodes CASSPRDVNTEAFF. This rearrangement joins TRBV18 to TRBJ1-1, with D maybe TRBD1 (5 bases). Germline V gives CDR1 KGHSH, CDR2 LQKENI. CDR3 length: 14 residues. The V gene lost 3 bases and the J gene lost 0 bases, with 8 bases spanning the gap. Full variable domain (remainder filled in from reference TRBV18 and TRBJ1-1): NAGVMQNPRHLVRRRGQEARLRCSPMKGHSHVYWYRQLPEEGLKFMVYLQKENIIDESGMPKERFSAEFPKEGPSILRIQQVVRGDSAAYFCASSPRDVNTEAFFGQGTRLTVV.